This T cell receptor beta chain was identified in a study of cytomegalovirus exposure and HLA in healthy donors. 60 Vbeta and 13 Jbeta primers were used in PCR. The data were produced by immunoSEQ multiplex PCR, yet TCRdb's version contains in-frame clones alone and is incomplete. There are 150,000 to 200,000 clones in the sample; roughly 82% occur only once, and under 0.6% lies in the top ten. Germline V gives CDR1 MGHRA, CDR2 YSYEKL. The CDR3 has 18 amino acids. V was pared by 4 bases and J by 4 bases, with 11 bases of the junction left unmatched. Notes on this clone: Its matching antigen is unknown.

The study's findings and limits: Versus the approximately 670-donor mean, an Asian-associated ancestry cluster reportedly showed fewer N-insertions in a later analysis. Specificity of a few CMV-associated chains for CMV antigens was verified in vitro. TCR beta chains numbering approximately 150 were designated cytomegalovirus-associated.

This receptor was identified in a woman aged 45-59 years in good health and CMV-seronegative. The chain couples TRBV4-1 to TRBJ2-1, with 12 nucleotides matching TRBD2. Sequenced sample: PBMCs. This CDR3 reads CASSPGRPTSGRYNEQFF. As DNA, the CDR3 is TGCGCCAGCAGCCCAGGCCGCCCTACTAGCGGGAGGTACAATGAGCAGTTCTTC.